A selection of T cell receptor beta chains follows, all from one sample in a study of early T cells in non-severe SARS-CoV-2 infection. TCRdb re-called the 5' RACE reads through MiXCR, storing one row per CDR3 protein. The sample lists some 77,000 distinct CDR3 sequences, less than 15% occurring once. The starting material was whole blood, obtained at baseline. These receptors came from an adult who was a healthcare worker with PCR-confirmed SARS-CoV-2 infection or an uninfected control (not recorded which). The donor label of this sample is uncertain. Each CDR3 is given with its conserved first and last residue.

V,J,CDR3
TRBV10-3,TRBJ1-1,CAISTFGQNTEAFF
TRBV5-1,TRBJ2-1,CASRWAEYNEQFF
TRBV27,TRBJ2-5,CASSLLLAGGQGTQYF
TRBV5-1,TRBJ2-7,CASSFSAGQQYF
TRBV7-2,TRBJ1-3,CASSQNRGPSGNTIYF
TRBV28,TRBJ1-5,CASSSQAGTGNQPQHF
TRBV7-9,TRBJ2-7,CASSLVGYEQYF
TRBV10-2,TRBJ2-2,CASSWDRANTGELFF
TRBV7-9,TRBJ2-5,CASSWRLAGLQETQYF
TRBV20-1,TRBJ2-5,CSARDPRREETQYF
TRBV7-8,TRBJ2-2,CASSLIYRDNTGELFF
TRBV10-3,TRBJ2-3,CAIRIGTSGRDHTDTQYF
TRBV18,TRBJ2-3,CASSPRIAGGTDTQYF
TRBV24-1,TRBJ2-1,CATSDLDNLQFF
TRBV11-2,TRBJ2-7,CASSSGGGSPYEQYF
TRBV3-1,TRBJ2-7,CASSQKAGGQAKQYF
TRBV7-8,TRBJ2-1,CASSLPAGGPSISYNEQFF
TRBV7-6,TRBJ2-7,CASSLVTGTYEQYF
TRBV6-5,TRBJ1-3,CASSYGTGNTIYF
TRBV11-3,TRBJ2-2,CASAGVAGELFF
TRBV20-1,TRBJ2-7,CSAPTSGNYEQYF
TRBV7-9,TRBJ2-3,CASSLALRAGTDTQYF
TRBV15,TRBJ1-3,CATTLTRGVNTIYF
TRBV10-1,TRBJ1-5,CASDRQHF
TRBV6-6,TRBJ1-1,CASTRVGNTEAFF
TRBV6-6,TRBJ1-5,CASSNRGAGSNQPQHF
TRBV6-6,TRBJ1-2,CASSWGTADYGYTF
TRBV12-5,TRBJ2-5,CASGSLAGGRETQYF
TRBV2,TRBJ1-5,CASSDSSSNQPQHF